This paragraph covers one T cell receptor (beta chain) sequence. The antigen is not known. Different DNA sequences within this sample yield the same CDR3. This sample was included in a study of shared clonotypes between healthy human individuals. Assay: immunoSEQ multiplex PCR; the TCRdb copy retains only in-frame clones and omits some. The table includes 2 million or so clones, about 95% detected once. Points from the study as a whole: Tissue TCR repertoires likely differ from these blood-only repertoires. Donors were few, which limited the genetic and exposure-history diversity represented. Several donors showed sharing of approximately 5% of naive CD4 clonotypes.

Naive-designated CD8 cells lacked CD45RO, were positively enriched for CCR7, and omitted terminally differentiated effector memory CD45RA+ cells. The material sequenced was naive CD8+ T cells sorted from blood. The clonotype originates from a man aged 18 to 30 in good health.

CDR3 protein: CASSLEGSTDTQYF. The CDR3 DNA follows: TGCGCCAGCAGCTTGGAAGGCAGCACAGATACGCAGTATTTT. The chain is built from TRBV5-1 and TRBJ2-3; D is unclear. V lost 0 bases, J lost 0 bases, and 5 bases lay in between. The germline gives CDR1 SGHRS, CDR2 YFSETQ. The CDR3 covers 14 residues.